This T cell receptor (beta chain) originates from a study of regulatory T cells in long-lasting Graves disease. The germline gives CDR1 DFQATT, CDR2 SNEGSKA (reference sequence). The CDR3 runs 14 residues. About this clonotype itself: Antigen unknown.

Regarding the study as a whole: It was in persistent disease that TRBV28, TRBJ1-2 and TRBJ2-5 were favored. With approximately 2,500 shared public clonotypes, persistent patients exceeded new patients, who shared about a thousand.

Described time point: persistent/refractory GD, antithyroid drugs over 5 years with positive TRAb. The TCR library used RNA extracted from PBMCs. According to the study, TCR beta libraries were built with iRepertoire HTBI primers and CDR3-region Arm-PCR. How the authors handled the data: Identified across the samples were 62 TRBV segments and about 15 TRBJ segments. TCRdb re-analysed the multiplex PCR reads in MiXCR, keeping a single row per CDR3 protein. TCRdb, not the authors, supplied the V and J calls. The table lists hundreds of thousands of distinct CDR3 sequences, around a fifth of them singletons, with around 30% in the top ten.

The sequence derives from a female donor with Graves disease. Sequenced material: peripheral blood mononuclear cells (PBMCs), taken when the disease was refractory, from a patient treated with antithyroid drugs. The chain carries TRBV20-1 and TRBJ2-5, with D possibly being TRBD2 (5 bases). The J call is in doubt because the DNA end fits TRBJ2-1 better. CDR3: CSASPGWYGELQFF. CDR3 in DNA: TGCAGTGCTAGCCCGGGGTGGTACGGGGAATTACAGTTCTTC.